This is a list of T cell receptor beta chains from one sample in a study of T cells in Graves' hyperthyroidism and ophthalmopathy. Via MiXCR, TCRdb re-called the multiplex PCR reads, giving one row per CDR3 protein. The table lists some 490,000 distinct CDR3 sequences, about 16% of them singletons, with 29% in the top ten. The sequencing sample was made of blood. The receptor source for this set is a woman aged 25 to 39 with Graves' ophthalmopathy. The CDR3 runs from the conserved cysteine through the conserved F or W. Fields, in order: clone size, J gene, V gene, D gene, CDR3 DNA, CDR3 protein. A D gene is named only where the DNA matches it firmly. Rows give clone size only sometimes, using once, few, many, or a class for an expanded clone.

>many|TRBJ2-7|TRBV20-1|TRBD1
TGCAGTGCTGGACAGGGGGCCTACGAGCAGTACTTC
CSAGQGAYEQYF
>-|TRBJ2-3|TRBV7-9|TRBD1
TGTGCCAGCACGCAGGGGGCCGCAGATACGCAGTATTTT
CASTQGAADTQYF
>many|TRBJ2-7|TRBV5-1|-
TGCGCCAGCAGCTTGTCCCCCGACATTACCTACGAGCAGTACTTC
CASSLSPDITYEQYF
>-|TRBJ2-7|TRBV10-3|TRBD2
TGTGCCATCAGTGAGTCTGTCGTTATCGTAAGACTAGCGGGAGGAATGAGTTACGAGCAGTACTTC
CAISESVVIVRLAGGMSYEQYF
>many|TRBJ1-5|TRBV6-2/TRBV6-3|-
TGTGCCAGCAGCTCACCAGGGGGCAATCAGCCCCAGCATTTT
CASSSPGGNQPQHF
>few|TRBJ2-3|TRBV7-2|TRBD1
TGTGCCAGCAGGCGGGACAGGACCCCCTCTACGCAGTATTTT
CASRRDRTPSTQYF
>-|TRBJ2-7|TRBV10-1|TRBD2
TGCGCCAGCAGTGAGTCGACGGGAGGATACGAGCAGTACTTC
CASSESTGGYEQYF
>-|TRBJ2-3|TRBV7-2|TRBD1
TGTGCCAGCAGCCGGGACAGGGCAAGCACAGATACGCAGTATTTT
CASSRDRASTDTQYF
>many|TRBJ1-5|TRBV28|TRBD1
TGTGCCAGCAGCCCATCCAGAGGAATAGGGGGCCAGCCCCAGCATTTT
CASSPSRGIGGQPQHF
>-|TRBJ2-1|TRBV7-9|-
TGTGCCAGCAGCTTAGGAGCCGAGGGGCTAAGTACAGAGCAGTTCTTC
CASSLGAEGLSTEQFF
>many|TRBJ1-1|TRBV18|TRBD1
TGTGCCAGCTCACTACAGGGGTCCATGGCCACTGAAGCTTTCTTT
CASSLQGSMATEAFF
>-|TRBJ2-5|TRBV14|-
TGTGCCAGCAGCTTCCAGGGAAGCCAAGAGACCCAGTACTTC
CASSFQGSQETQYF
>many|TRBJ2-1|TRBV7-2|-
TGTGCCAGCAGCCGCCGGGACTCCTTTAACAATGAGCAGTTCTTC
CASSRRDSFNNEQFF
>few|TRBJ1-1|TRBV20-1|-
TGCAGTGCTAGACGGGACGGTGGCTTTGAAGCTTTCTTT
CSARRDGGFEAFF
>many|TRBJ2-1|TRBV7-2|-
TGTGCCAGCAGCTTAGATAACAATGAGCAGTTCTTC
CASSLDNNEQFF
>-|TRBJ1-6|TRBV28|TRBD1
TGTGCCAGCAGGTCGACAGGGGGGAATTCACCCCTCCACTTT
CASRSTGGNSPLHF